This T cell receptor beta chain was retrieved from a study of cytomegalovirus exposure and HLA in healthy donors. The germline V gene encodes CDR1 LNHDA and CDR2 SQIVND (reference sequence). The CDR3 runs to 15 residues. The primer mix had 60 Vbeta and 13 Jbeta primers. Sequencing used immunoSEQ multiplex PCR; TCRdb keeps in-frame clones, though not all of them. Counted here are hundreds of thousands of clones, roughly 88% occurring once; the ten biggest clones make up 0.71%. A remark on this clone: Its ends do not fully match the called genes, so a read error is possible.

This sequence originates from a boy aged 2 to 10 in good health and CMV-seronegative. Source material: PBMCs. The V call is TRBV19, the J call TRBJ1-4; D may be TRBD1 (6 bases). The CDR3 reads CASTPGGAGNGKLFF. CDR3 sequence (DNA): TGTGCCAGTACTCCCGGGGGGGCAGGGAATGGAAAACTGTTTTTT.